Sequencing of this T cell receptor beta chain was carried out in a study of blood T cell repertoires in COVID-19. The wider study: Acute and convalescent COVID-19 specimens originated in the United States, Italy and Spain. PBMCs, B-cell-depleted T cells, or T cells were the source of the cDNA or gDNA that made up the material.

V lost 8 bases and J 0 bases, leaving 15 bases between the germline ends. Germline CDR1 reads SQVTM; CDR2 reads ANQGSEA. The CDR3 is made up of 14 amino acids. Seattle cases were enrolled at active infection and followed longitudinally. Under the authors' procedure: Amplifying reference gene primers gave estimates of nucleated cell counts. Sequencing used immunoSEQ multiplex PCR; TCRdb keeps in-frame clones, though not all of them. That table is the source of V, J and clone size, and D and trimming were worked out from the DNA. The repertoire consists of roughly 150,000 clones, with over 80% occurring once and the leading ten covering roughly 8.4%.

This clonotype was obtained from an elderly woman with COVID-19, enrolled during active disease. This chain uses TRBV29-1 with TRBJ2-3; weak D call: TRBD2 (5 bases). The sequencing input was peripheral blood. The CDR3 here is CSSSRRLSTDTQYF. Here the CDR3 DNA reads TGCAGCTCCTCGAGGCGACTAAGCACAGATACGCAGTATTTT.